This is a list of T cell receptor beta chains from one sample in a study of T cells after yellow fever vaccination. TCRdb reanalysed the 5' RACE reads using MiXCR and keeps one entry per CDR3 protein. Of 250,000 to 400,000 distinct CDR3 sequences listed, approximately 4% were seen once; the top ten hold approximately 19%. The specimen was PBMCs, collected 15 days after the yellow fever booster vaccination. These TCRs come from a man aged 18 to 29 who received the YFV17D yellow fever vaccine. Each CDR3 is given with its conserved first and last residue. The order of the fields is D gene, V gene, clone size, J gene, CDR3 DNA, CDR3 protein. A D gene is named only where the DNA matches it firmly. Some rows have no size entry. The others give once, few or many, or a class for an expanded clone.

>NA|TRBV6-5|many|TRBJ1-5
TGTGCCAGCAGTTACTCGATTGAGGGTAGTCAGCCCCAGCATTTT
CASSYSIEGSQPQHF
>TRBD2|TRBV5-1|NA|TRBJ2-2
TGCGCCAGCAGCGGCGGGGGACCGCTAGCCGGGGAGCTGTTTTTT
CASSGGGPLAGELFF
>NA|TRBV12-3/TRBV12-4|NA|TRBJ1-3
TGTGCCAGCAGTTTGATTGGGCAGGGCTCAATATATTTT
CASSLIGQGSIYF
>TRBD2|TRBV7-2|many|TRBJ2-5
TGTGCCAGCAGCAAAGCGGGGGGCCGTATCAGAGAGACCCAGTACTTC
CASSKAGGRIRETQYF
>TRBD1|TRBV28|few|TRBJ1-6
TGTGCCAGCAGATTACAGGGGGGTCATTCACCCCTCCACTTT
CASRLQGGHSPLHF
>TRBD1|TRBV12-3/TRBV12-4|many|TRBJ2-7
TGTGCCAGCAGTTCGGACAGGAGTACCTACGAGCAGTACTTC
CASSSDRSTYEQYF
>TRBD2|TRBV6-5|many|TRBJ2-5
TGTGCCAGCAGCCAGGGACTAGGAACACTAGAGACCCAGTACTTC
CASSQGLGTLETQYF
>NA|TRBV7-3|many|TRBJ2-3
TGTGCCAGCAGCCCCTTTGCGGGGTCAGATACGCAGTATTTT
CASSPFAGSDTQYF
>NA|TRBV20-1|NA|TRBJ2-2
TGCAGTGCTGAGGGCGGGAACACCGGGGAGCTGTTTTTT
CSAEGGNTGELFF
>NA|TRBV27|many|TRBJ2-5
TGTGCCAGCAGTTTAATCGGGACCACAAGCGGAGAGACCCAGTACTTC
CASSLIGTTSGETQYF
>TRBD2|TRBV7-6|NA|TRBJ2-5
TGTGCCAGCAGCTCGACTAGCGGGACGAACCAAGAGACCCAGTACTTC
CASSSTSGTNQETQYF
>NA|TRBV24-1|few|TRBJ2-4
TGTGCCACCAGTGAAGGGGGAGAATCTAAAAACATTCAGTACTTC
CATSEGGESKNIQYF
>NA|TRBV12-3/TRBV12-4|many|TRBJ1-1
TGTGCCAGCAATCTCCAGGGGAACACTGAAGCTTTCTTT
CASNLQGNTEAFF
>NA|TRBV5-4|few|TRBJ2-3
TGTGCCAGCAGGATCCGGGGGGCATTAAACACAGATACGCAGTATTTT
CASRIRGALNTDTQYF
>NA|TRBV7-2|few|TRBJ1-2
TGTGCCAGCAGAACAGCCTATGGCTACACCTTC
CASRTAYGYTF
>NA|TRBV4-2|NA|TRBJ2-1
TGTGCCAGCAGCCAAGTTAGCTCAGAGCAGTTCTTC
CASSQVSSEQFF
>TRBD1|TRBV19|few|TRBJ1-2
TGTGCCAGTAGTTACGACAGGGATATGGGCTACACCTTC
CASSYDRDMGYTF
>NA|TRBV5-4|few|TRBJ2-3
TGTGCCAGCAGTGGGGCTGGCCAGGGAGGCCCAGATACGCAGTATTTT
CASSGAGQGGPDTQYF
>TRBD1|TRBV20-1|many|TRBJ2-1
TGCAGTGCCATACGGCGGCAGGGGGCCTACAATGAGCAGTTCTTC
CSAIRRQGAYNEQFF
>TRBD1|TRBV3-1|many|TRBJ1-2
TGTGCCAGCAGCCTTGACAGGGGGATGAGTGGCTACACCTTC
CASSLDRGMSGYTF
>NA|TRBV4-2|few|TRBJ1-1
TGTGCCAGCAGCCCGCCTAACCGGGGTAACACTGAAGCTTTCTTT
CASSPPNRGNTEAFF
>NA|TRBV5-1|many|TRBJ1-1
TGCGCCAGCAGCTGGCAGGGGTACGGCACTGAAGCTTTCTTT
CASSWQGYGTEAFF
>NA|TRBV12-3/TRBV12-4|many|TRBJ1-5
TGTGCCAGCAGTTTTGCAGTGGGGGTAGGGCAGCCCCAGCATTTT
CASSFAVGVGQPQHF
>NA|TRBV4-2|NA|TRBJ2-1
TGTGCCAGCAGCCAAGATGTAATTGTAGCGATGGGCTCCTACAATGAGCAGTTCTTC
CASSQDVIVAMGSYNEQFF
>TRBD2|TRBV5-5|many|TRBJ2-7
TGTGCCAGCGAAAGGACTAGCGCCGAAAAATACGAGCAGTACTTC
CASERTSAEKYEQYF
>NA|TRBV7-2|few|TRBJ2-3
TGTGCCAGCAGCATGGACGGGCTAGCAACAGATACGCAGTATTTT
CASSMDGLATDTQYF